This is a list of T cell receptor beta chains from one sample in a study of blood T cell repertoires in COVID-19. Profiled with immunoSEQ multiplex PCR; TCRdb holds only in-frame clones, not every one. The repertoire holds around 140,000 clones, with over 70% as singletons. The sample comprised peripheral blood. These TCRs come from an older woman with acute or convalescent COVID-19. Both conserved end residues are part of each CDR3.

j_call v_call cdr3_aa
TRBJ1-2 TRBV19 CASSGTYGYTF
TRBJ2-7 TRBV6-5 CASTGEPAYEQYF
TRBJ2-1 TRBV18 CASSPLAGAEQFF
TRBJ2-1 TRBV27 CASSLYGLAGGRGSYNEQFF
TRBJ1-1 TRBV10-3 CAISSQGKQNTEAFF
TRBJ1-2 TRBV27 CASSLLGTHLEGYTF
TRBJ2-1 TRBV6-1 CASSEGQGVWDEQFF
TRBJ2-1 TRBV9 CASSVGSGSFNEQFF
TRBJ1-1 TRBV6-4 CASSDRAGNTEAFF
TRBJ1-1 TRBV15 CATSRVPRNTEAFF
TRBJ2-1 TRBV19 CASSGSGGYNEQFF
TRBJ2-7 TRBV27 CASRKTRGFYEQYF
TRBJ2-5 TRBV5-4 CASSFSSGRGETQYF
TRBJ1-1 TRBV6-1 CASSEPRQVEAFF
TRBJ1-1 TRBV5-1 CASSPSFTVNTEAFF
TRBJ2-3 TRBV28 CASSPNYRGPTYTDTQYF
TRBJ2-5 TRBV7-2 CASSWTSGIRMGQETQYF
TRBJ2-1 TRBV25-1 CASSDIGREPYNEQFF
TRBJ1-5 TRBV28 CASSFLDRVSNQPQHF
TRBJ1-1 TRBV27 CASRILTANTEAFF
TRBJ1-1 TRBV10-3 CAISRTHNTEAFF
TRBJ1-2 TRBV7-9 CASSNYPQGSYGYTF
TRBJ1-1 TRBV5-1 CASSLVLQGSGEAFF
TRBJ2-3 TRBV9 CASSVVPGVGYDTDTQYF
TRBJ2-2 TRBV11-2 CASSLSRTGELFF
TRBJ1-4 TRBV7-9 CASSLVSGEKLFF
TRBJ1-1 TRBV7-2 CASSLAGGNTEAFF
TRBJ2-2 TRBV7-3 CASSLGGDTGELFF
TRBJ2-7 TRBV10-3 CAAQGERSSYEQYF
TRBJ1-4 TRBV27 CASSLSGGGAREKLFF
TRBJ1-1 TRBV28 CASRSQWSLEAFF
TRBJ2-7 TRBV9 CASSVLGTSGNEQYF
TRBJ1-4 TRBV5-1 CASSINRVGANEKLFF
TRBJ1-6 TRBV5-6 CASRSQGWSPLHF
TRBJ1-1 TRBV18 CASSPPGRVWTEAFF
TRBJ2-1 TRBV11-2 CASSLVFRDNEQFF
TRBJ1-1 TRBV19 CASSMWGGESFF
TRBJ1-3 TRBV19 CASSSGTGSGNTIYF
TRBJ1-5 TRBV6-6 CASSQTGQGGTQPQHF
TRBJ2-7 TRBV28 CASSIVSYEQYF
TRBJ2-7 TRBV6-4 CASSQRLAARTNYEQYF
TRBJ2-2 TRBV30 CAWSVLSRRDGELFF
TRBJ2-2 TRBV2 CASIRGPNTGELFF
TRBJ1-5 TRBV18 CASSPLPGQINQPQHF
TRBJ1-3 TRBV5-6 CASSLRQASGNTIYF
TRBJ2-7 TRBV7-8 CASSLGQHYEQYF
TRBJ2-1 TRBV10-2 CASSERNEQFF
TRBJ2-3 TRBV4-1 CASSPLAGADTQYF
TRBJ2-3 TRBV6-5 CASSWDSTDTQYF
TRBJ2-1 TRBV11-2 CASSFSSYHREEQFF
TRBJ2-7 TRBV19 CASSIVAGAYEQYF
TRBJ2-2 TRBV4-2 CASSLQRDTNTGELFF
TRBJ1-4 TRBV3-1/TRBV3-2 CASSRGRGYDEKLFF
TRBJ1-2 TRBV29-1 CSVAGVPLGGYTF
TRBJ2-3 TRBV19 CASRGLAGAPTDTQYF
TRBJ1-3 TRBV11-2 CASSFRQGANTIYF